This passage covers 22 T cell receptor beta chains from one sample sequenced in a study of response to subunit inactivated influenza vaccine. TCRdb passed the RT-PCR reads through MiXCR, listing each CDR3 protein once. Of 500,000 to 600,000 distinct CDR3 sequences listed, approximately 7.7% are singletons. This specimen was PBMCs from blood, taken around 25 months after vaccination. Receptors originate from a man in his fifties or sixties who received an inactivated influenza vaccine.

This clonotype showed up just a few times. The V gene is TRBV7-2, the J gene TRBJ1-2; the D is unclear. CDR1 is SGHTA and CDR2 is FQGNSA in the germline V gene. This CDR3 is 13 amino acids long. V was shortened by 5 bases and J by 4 bases, with 11 bases between the two germline ends. In DNA, the CDR3 is TGTGCCAGCAGCAACAGTCAGTCCTATGGCTACACCTTC. Translating gives CASSNSQSYGYTF. Complete variable domain (other parts from reference TRBV7-2 and TRBJ1-2): GAGVSQSPSNKVTEKGKDVELRCDPISGHTALYWYRQSLGQGLEFLIYFQGNSAPDKSGLPSDRFSAERTGGSVSTLTIQRTQQEDSAVYLCASSNSQSYGYTFGSGTRLTVV.

The gene calls are TRBV29-1 and TRBJ2-7; TRBD1 might be the D (8 bases). Germline V CDR1 and CDR2: SQVTM, ANQGSEA. There are 14 residues in the CDR3. Trimming pared 4 bases from V and 3 bases from J, leaving 16 bases between. CDR3: CSVGRTGRDYEQYF. CDR3 in DNA: TGCAGCGTTGGCCGGACAGGGAGGGACTACGAGCAGTACTTC.

This clonotype came up a few times. The chain links TRBV20-1 to TRBJ2-3, with 10 bases matching TRBD1. CDR1 is DFQATT and CDR2 is SNEGSKA in the germline V gene (reference sequence). The trim removed 4 bases at V and 2 bases at J, leaving 6 bases unmatched. The CDR3 is 15 residues long. CDR3 protein: CSATDRGQDTDTQYF. The CDR3 nucleotides read TGCAGTGCTACCGACAGGGGGCAGGACACAGATACGCAGTATTTT.

This clonotype was seen more than once but under ten times. This chain joins TRBV20-1 and TRBJ2-5; D tentatively fits TRBD1 or TRBD2 (5 bases each). V lost 0 bases and J 2 bases, leaving 13 bases between the germline ends. There are 15 residues in the CDR3. Per germline, CDR1 DFQATT and CDR2 SNEGSKA (reference sequence). This CDR3 is CSAREWGTLQETQYF. CDR3 DNA: TGCAGTGCTAGAGAGTGGGGGACCTTACAAGAGACCCAGTACTTC.

This clonotype was observed a handful of times. The V gene is TRBV6-5, the J gene TRBJ2-2; TRBD1 is a possible D gene (5 bases). Per germline, CDR1 MNHEY and CDR2 SVGAGI. The V and J ends lost 0 bases and 4 bases respectively, with 9 bases between them. The CDR3 runs 15 residues. The CDR3 DNA reads as TGTGCCAGCAGTTACTCGGGGCCGGCCACCGGGGAGCTGTTTTTT. Its protein is CASSYSGPATGELFF.

In its sample, this clonotype was seen a few times. For the CDR3, the DNA is TGTGCCAGCATGGGAGGACTCACATACAATGAGCAGTTCTTC. Amino acids: CASMGGLTYNEQFF. The chain carries TRBV12-3 or TRBV12-4 and TRBJ2-1, with D maybe TRBD2 (6 bases). V was clipped by 7 bases and J by 4 bases, with 14 bases between them. The CDR3 has 14 amino acids.

The CDR3 nucleotides read TGTGCCAGCAGCCAAGGGCGCGAAGATACGCAGTATTTT. Protein product: CASSQGREDTQYF. V is TRBV3-1 and J is TRBJ2-3; D is undetermined. Germline CDR1 is LGHDT and CDR2 is YNNKEL (reference sequence). V lost 1 base, J lost 5 bases, and 7 bases lay in between. The CDR3 runs to 13 residues.

CDR3 nucleotides: TGCGCCAGCAGCCGCGGGACTAGCGGAGCCTACAATGAGCAGTTCTTC. Its protein is CASSRGTSGAYNEQFF. V and J are TRBV4-1 and TRBJ2-1, with 11 positions matching TRBD2. CDR1 MGHRA and CDR2 YSYEKL come from the germline V gene. The CDR3 covers 16 residues. The ends lost 4 bases at V and 2 bases at J; junction bases unmatched: 4.

This clonotype appeared a few times. This chain links TRBV7-2 with TRBJ2-7, with 8 bases matching TRBD2. Germline loops: CDR1 SGHTA, CDR2 FQGNSA. The length of the CDR3 is 14 residues. Trimming removed 5 bases from V and 4 bases from J; junction bases left unmatched: 7. CDR3 nucleotides: TGTGCCAGCAGCGCCAGCGGGGGTGGTTACGAGCAGTACTTC. Amino acid sequence: CASSASGGGYEQYF.

The chain combines TRBV12-3 or TRBV12-4 with TRBJ1-5; D may be TRBD1 (5 bases). The CDR3 is made up of 13 amino acids. Trimming left V 2 bases short and J 5 bases short, with 7 bases between. DNA of the CDR3: TGTGCCAGCAGTTTACGGGACTATCAGCCCCAGCATTTT. As protein: CASSLRDYQPQHF.

This clonotype was observed at least ten times. The DNA of the CDR3 is TGTGCCAGCAGTTTATTGGGAGTCCCTAACTATGGCTACACCTTC. Protein: CASSLLGVPNYGYTF. The chain links TRBV12-3 or TRBV12-4 to TRBJ1-2, with D unclear. The ends were cut back, 2 bases at V and 0 bases at J, with 10 bases in the middle. CDR3 length equals 15 residues.

This clonotype occurred many times. CDR3 nucleotides: TGCAGTGCTAAGTCAGGGGATGGGGACACCATATATTTT. It specifies CSAKSGDGDTIYF. The gene calls are TRBV20-1 and TRBJ1-3; D may be TRBD1 (6 bases). Trimming pared 4 bases from V and 8 bases from J, leaving 15 bases between. The CDR3 contains 13 residues. Looked up from germline, CDR1 is DFQATT and CDR2 is SNEGSKA (reference sequence).

The chain links TRBV15 to TRBJ2-7, with 8 bases fitting TRBD2. Germline CDR1 LNHNV, CDR2 YYDKDF (reference sequence). With V trimmed by 5 bases and J by 1 base, 4 bases remained unmatched. This CDR3 is built from 14 residues. The CDR3 DNA follows: TGTGCCACCAGCGCGGCGGGAGGTTCCTACGAGCAGTACTTC. Translation gives CATSAAGGSYEQYF.

V and J are TRBV12-3 or TRBV12-4 and TRBJ1-5; TRBD1 agrees at 7 bases. V gave up 8 bases and J gave up 0 bases; unmatched junction bases: 10. This CDR3 is 16 amino acids long. The CDR3, as DNA: TGTGCCAGCTCCTTTGGGGACAGACGTAGCAATCAGCCCCAGCATTTT. This gives the protein CASSFGDRRSNQPQHF.

This clonotype appeared a few times. The chain recombines TRBV7-9 with TRBJ2-4, with 9 nucleotides matching TRBD1. CDR1 is SEHNR, CDR2 FQNEAQ, per germline (reference sequence). The CDR3 extends over 14 amino acids. J lost 4 bases, V lost 11 bases, and 9 bases had no gene match. The DNA for the CDR3 is TGTGCCTCCCAACCAGACAGGGGGAAAAACATTCAGTACTTC. Protein product: CASQPDRGKNIQYF.

The chain combines TRBV5-1 with TRBJ1-4; D gene ambiguous. Germline V gene data show CDR1 as SGHRS and CDR2 as YFSETQ. Trimming took 2 bases from V and 7 from J, leaving 12 bases between them. This CDR3 contains 14 residues. This CDR3 reads CASSFSRQGEKLFF. CDR3 nucleotides: TGCGCCAGCAGCTTCAGCAGGCAAGGTGAAAAACTGTTTTTT.

This clonotype was detected ten times or more. The CDR3 DNA follows: TGTGCCAGCAGGGGGGAAGGGGGCGCCTACAATGAGCAGTTCTTC. Encoded protein: CASRGEGGAYNEQFF. This chain joins TRBV12-3 or TRBV12-4 and TRBJ2-1; TRBD1 matches 7 bases. The CDR3 runs to 15 residues. V shed 6 bases, J shed 2 bases, and the junction held 7 bases outside the gene matches.

For this clonotype: This clone may be a read error of a much larger clone one base away. V usage is TRBV2 and J usage is TRBJ2-7, with TRBD2 matching 14 bases. The CDR3 spans 14 residues. Germline V gene data show CDR1 as SNHLY and CDR2 as FYNNEI. The CDR3 coding sequence is TGTGCCCGCAGGGGGACTAGCGGGAGTTACGAGCAGTACTTC. The encoded protein is CARRGTSGSYEQYF.

The V and J genes are TRBV7-3 and TRBJ2-2; a weak D match, TRBD2 (6 bases). V dropped 2 bases and J dropped 1 base, with 8 bases sitting between them. This CDR3 region has 15 residues. The germline CDR1 and CDR2 sequences are SGHTA and FQGTGA. CDR3 sequence reads: CASSLVGGNTGELFF. DNA of the CDR3: TGTGCCAGCAGCTTAGTGGGGGGGAACACCGGGGAGCTGTTTTTT. Full variable domain (outside the CDR3, taken from reference TRBV7-3 and TRBJ2-2): GAGVSQTPSNKVTEKGKYVELRCDPISGHTALYWYRQSLGQGPEFLIYFQGTGAADDSGLPNDRFFAVRPEGSVSTLKIQRTERGDSAVYLCASSLVGGNTGELFFGEGSRLTVL.

This clonotype was seen more than once but under ten times. V and J are TRBV27 and TRBJ2-1, with 12 bases that match TRBD2. Trimming cost V 2 bases and J 12 bases; bases outside gene matches: 14. Germline V gene lookup returns CDR1 MNHEY and CDR2 SMNVEV (reference sequence). This CDR3 has 17 amino acids. CDR3 protein: CASSLENYRTSGILQFF. In DNA, the CDR3 is TGTGCCAGCAGTTTAGAAAACTACCGGACTAGCGGGATACTGCAGTTCTTC.

There are a few counts of this clonotype. V is TRBV7-2 and J is TRBJ2-5, with D unresolved. The germline CDR1 and CDR2 sequences are SGHTA and FQGNSA. V lost 1 base, J lost 3 bases, and 9 bases lay in between. CDR3 length: 14 amino acids. CDR3 bases: TGTGCCAGCAGCTTAGATTTTGCAAAAGAGACCCAGTACTTC. It encodes CASSLDFAKETQYF.

The sample holds many counts of this clonotype. The rearrangement joins TRBV6-1 to TRBJ2-3; 7 bases line up with TRBD2. V shed 6 bases and J 3 bases; nucleotides not matched to a gene: 9. CDR1 MNHNS and CDR2 SASEGT come from the germline V gene. The CDR3 sequence is 15 residues long. In DNA, the CDR3 is TGTGCCAGCAGACTAGCGCCCACTTGGACAGATACGCAGTATTTT. Its translation: CASRLAPTWTDTQYF.